Given below is one T cell receptor beta chain in context. Antigen specificity is unknown. Libraries were prepared by immunoSEQ multiplex PCR; TCRdb keeps only in-frame clonotypes and omits some of them. The sample holds fewer than 50,000 clones, roughly 80% seen once. The CDR3 length is 13 residues. The germline V and J ends were trimmed by 1 base and 5 bases, with 8 bases remaining between them. Germline lookup yields CDR1 SGHTA and CDR2 FQGNSA. These data belong to a study of T cells in tumors after PD-1 blockade. Study as a whole: Excluded were patients with checkpoint blockade, immunosuppressants, or radiotherapy or other anti-cancer therapy within 4 weeks.

General study results and limits: Some novel exhausted tumor clones appeared in pre-treatment blood, suggesting peripheral recruitment.

The chain employs TRBV7-2 and TRBJ1-1, with TRBD1 as a possible D gene (5 bases). This receptor was taken from a human donor with basal cell carcinoma. The source was PBMCs, collected before anti-PD-1 treatment. CDR3 coding DNA: TGTGCCAGCAGCTTAGAGGGGCGGACTGAAGCTTTCTTT. It specifies CASSLEGRTEAFF.